This T cell receptor beta chain emerged from a study of T cell repertoires in cytomegalovirus infection. Study-level information: Public TCR beta signatures provided an indication of both CMV infection and a matching HLA type.

Remarks on this clonotype: The antigen remains unidentified.

TCRdb itself ran the reads through MiXCR, one entry per CDR3 protein. The sample lists 830,000 or so distinct CDR3 sequences; approximately 32% were seen once. The CDR3 contains 16 residues. Looked up from germline, CDR1 is SEHNR and CDR2 is FQNEAQ (reference sequence). The ends lost 3 bases at V and 7 bases at J; junction bases unmatched: 6. General observations from the study: CMV-specific HLA-C-restricted TCR beta clonotypes dominated the ex vivo response.

The J gene is TRBJ1-6, the V gene TRBV7-9; 10 bases agree with TRBD1. This sequence originates from a human donor in good health (CMV status not recorded). Some clones in this sample may be carry-over from other donors' samples. The material sequenced was cultured CD8+ T cells from PBMCs, taken from culture after CMV antigen stimulation. CDR3 amino acids: CASSFFPGQGNSPLHF. The CDR3 DNA sequence: TGTGCCAGCAGCTTCTTCCCGGGACAGGGGAATTCACCCCTCCACTTT.